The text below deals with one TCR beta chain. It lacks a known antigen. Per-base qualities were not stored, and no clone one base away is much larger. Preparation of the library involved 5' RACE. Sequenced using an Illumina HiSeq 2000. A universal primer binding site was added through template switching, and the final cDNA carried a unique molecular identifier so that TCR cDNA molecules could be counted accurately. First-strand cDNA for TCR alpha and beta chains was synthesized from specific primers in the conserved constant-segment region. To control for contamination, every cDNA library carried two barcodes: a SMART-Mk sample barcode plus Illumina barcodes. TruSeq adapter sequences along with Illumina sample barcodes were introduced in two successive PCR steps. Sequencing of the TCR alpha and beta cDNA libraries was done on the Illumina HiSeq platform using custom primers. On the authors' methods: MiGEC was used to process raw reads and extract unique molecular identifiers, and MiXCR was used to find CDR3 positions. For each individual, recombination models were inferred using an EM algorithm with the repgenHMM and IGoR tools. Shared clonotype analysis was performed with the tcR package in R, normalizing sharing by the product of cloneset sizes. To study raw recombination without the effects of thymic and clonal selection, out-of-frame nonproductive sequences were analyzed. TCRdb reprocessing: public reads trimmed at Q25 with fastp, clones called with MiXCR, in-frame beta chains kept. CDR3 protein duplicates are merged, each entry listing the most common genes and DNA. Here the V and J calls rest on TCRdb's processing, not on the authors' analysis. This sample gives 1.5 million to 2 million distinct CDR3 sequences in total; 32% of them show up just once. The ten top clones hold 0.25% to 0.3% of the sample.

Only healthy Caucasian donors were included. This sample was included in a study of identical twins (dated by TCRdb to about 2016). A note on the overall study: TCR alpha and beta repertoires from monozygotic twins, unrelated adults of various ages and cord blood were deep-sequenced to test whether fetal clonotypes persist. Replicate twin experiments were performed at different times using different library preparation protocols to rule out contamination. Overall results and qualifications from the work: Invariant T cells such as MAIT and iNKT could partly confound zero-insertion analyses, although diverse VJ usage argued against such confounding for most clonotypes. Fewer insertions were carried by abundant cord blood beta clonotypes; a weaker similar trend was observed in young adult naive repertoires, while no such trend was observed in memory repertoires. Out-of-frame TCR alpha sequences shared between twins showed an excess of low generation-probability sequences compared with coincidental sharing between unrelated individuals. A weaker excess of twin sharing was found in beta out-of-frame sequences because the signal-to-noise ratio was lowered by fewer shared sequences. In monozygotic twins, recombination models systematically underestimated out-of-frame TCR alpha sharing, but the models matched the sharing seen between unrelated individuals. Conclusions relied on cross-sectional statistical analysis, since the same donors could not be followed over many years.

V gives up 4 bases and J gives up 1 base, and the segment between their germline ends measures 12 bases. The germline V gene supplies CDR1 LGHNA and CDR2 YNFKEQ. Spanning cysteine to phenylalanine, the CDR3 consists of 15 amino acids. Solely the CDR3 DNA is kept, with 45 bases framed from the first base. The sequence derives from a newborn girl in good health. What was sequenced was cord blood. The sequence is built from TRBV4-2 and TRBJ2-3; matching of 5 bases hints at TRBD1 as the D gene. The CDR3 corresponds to CASSLRTPGTDTQYF. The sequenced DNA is TGTGCCAGCAGCCTCAGGACACCGGGCACAGATACGCAGTATTTT.